The clone carrying this TCR beta chain has a handful of counts. The antigen remains unidentified. Trimming took 3 bases from V and 6 from J; bases not matched to a gene: 6. This CDR3 spans 16 amino acids. Germline V gives CDR1 SGDLS, CDR2 YYNGEE. The data stem from a study of T cell responses to AZD1222 COVID-19 vaccine. Findings and caveats of the study: Baseline seropositivity occurred in only a handful of AZD1222 recipients. Donors were largely white British and mainly female; clonal diversity was possibly underestimated. Repertoires were obtained only post-peak T cell response.

Sequenced by immunoSEQ multiplex PCR; TCRdb stores in-frame clones only, minus some. The data hold some 79,000 clones, with 70% to 90% observed a single time. This sequence originates from an adult who received the AZD1222 COVID-19 vaccine. Specimen: peripheral blood, collected 28 days after the second AZD1222 dose. This rearrangement joins TRBV9 to TRBJ2-1; 13 bases fit TRBD2. The CDR3 bases are TGTGCCAGCAGCGCGAGACTAGCGGGAGGCCTCAATGAGCAGTTCTTC. As protein: CASSARLAGGLNEQFF.